These 10 T cell receptor beta chains were all obtained from the same sample, sequenced in a study of blood T cell repertoires in COVID-19. Repertoires were generated with immunoSEQ multiplex PCR, while TCRdb's copy carries only in-frame clones and drops some. This sample carries 150,000 to 200,000 clones, roughly four fifths of them seen once, and the ten largest clones take about 6%. The sample taken for sequencing was peripheral blood. The receptors originated from a woman aged 40-49 years with acute or convalescent COVID-19.

This rearrangement joins TRBV19 to TRBJ1-2; D may be TRBD1 (5 bases). Trimming took 5 bases from V and 2 from J, leaving 9 bases between them. Germline loops: CDR1 LNHDA, CDR2 SQIVND (reference sequence). CDR3 size: 13 residues. CDR3 sequence reads: CASSQGLNYGYTF. The CDR3 DNA reads TGTGCCAGTAGTCAGGGTTTGAACTATGGCTACACCTTC.

V is TRBV6-6 and J is TRBJ2-1; D not certain. Germline V CDR1 and CDR2: MNHNY, SVGAGI (reference sequence). With 6 bases removed from V and 8 bases from J, the gap between germline ends came to 8 bases. There are 11 residues in the CDR3. CDR3 in amino acids: CASSPSDEQFF. CDR3 in DNA: TGTGCCAGCAGCCCTTCCGATGAGCAGTTCTTC.

The rearrangement links TRBV10-3 to TRBJ1-6, with D possibly matching TRBD1 (5 bases). The CDR3 has 14 residues. V lost 4 bases and J lost 10, with 14 bases in between. Germline CDR1 reads ENHRY; CDR2 reads SYGVKD. The CDR3 loop reads CAISAGRGDSPLHF. The DNA for the CDR3 is TGTGCCATCAGTGCGGGACGCGGGGACTCACCCCTCCACTTT.

V and J are TRBV30 and TRBJ1-4, with 12 bases lining up with TRBD1. The CDR3 is 15 residues long. CDR1 and CDR2 (germline): GTSNPN, SVGIG (reference sequence). The V and J ends lost 3 bases and 7 bases, in that order; junction bases with no gene match: 6. The CDR3 reads CAWSRDRGRSEKLFF. Here the CDR3 DNA reads TGTGCCTGGAGCCGGGACAGGGGGCGAAGTGAAAAACTGTTTTTT.

This clone has a handful of counts. Here the CDR3 reads CASSLGAQGGMKFF. Written as DNA, the CDR3 is TGTGCCAGCAGCTTAGGAGCCCAGGGGGGAATGAAGTTCTTC. This chain joins TRBV7-2 and TRBJ2-1; maybe TRBD1 (7 bases). The CDR3 extends over 14 amino acids. The V gene's germline CDR1 is SGHTA and CDR2 FQGNSA. The V gene lost 1 base and the J gene lost 14 bases, with 18 bases spanning the gap.

As regards this clone: At one boundary the junction diverges from the germline segment, which might be a read error. The chain joins TRBV7-8 to TRBJ1-5; 10 bases are shared with TRBD1. Germline lookup yields CDR1 SGHVS and CDR2 FQNEAQ. This CDR3 contains 18 residues. CDR3 region: CASSLVKGQGRVNPPQHF. In DNA, the CDR3 is TGTGCCAGCAGCTTAGTCAAGGGACAGGGGAGAGTAAATCCGCCCCAGCATTTT.

The chain recombines TRBV6-2 or TRBV6-3 with TRBJ2-7; 8 bases align to TRBD2. From germline, CDR1 is MNHEY and CDR2 SVGEGT. V gave up 2 bases and J gave up 3 bases; unmatched junction bases: 3. The CDR3 is 14 residues long. Here the CDR3 reads CASSYSGSLYEQYF. Here the CDR3 DNA reads TGTGCCAGCAGTTACAGCGGGAGTCTCTACGAGCAGTACTTC.

V gene TRBV7-8 combines with J gene TRBJ1-1; D not certain. This CDR3 has 14 residues. V was pared by 3 bases and J by 3 bases, with 11 bases between. CDR1 and CDR2 (germline): SGHVS, FQNEAQ. In nucleotides, the CDR3 is TGTGCCAGCAGCTTTTTACGGGTTGACACTGAAGCTTTCTTT. As protein: CASSFLRVDTEAFF. The whole variable domain, filled in from reference TRBV7-8 and TRBJ1-1, reads GAGVSQSPRYKVAKRGQDVALRCDPISGHVSLFWYQQALGQGPEFLTYFQNEAQLDKSGLPSDRFFAERPEGSVSTLKIQRTQQEDSAVYLCASSFLRVDTEAFFGQGTRLTVV.

This clone occurred a few times. The chain carries TRBV6-6 and TRBJ2-1; maybe TRBD2 (6 bases). CDR3 size: 12 residues. V was clipped by 6 bases and J by 14 bases, with 17 bases between them. The germline V gene has CDR1 MNHNY and CDR2 SVGAGI (reference sequence). The CDR3 spells CASSPMGRMKFF. In DNA, the CDR3 is TGTGCCAGCAGCCCGATGGGGAGGATGAAGTTCTTC.

J is TRBJ1-1 and V is TRBV9, with a tentative D call TRBD1 (5 bases). CDR3 length: 13 residues. CDR1 is SGDLS and CDR2 is YYNGEE in the germline V gene. Deletions cut 2 bases from V and 10 bases from J, with 15 bases between. Here the CDR3 DNA reads TGTGCCAGCAGCGTCAACCCGACAGATACAGCTTTCTTT. This sequence encodes CASSVNPTDTAFF.